The clone carrying this T cell receptor beta chain was picked up a small number of times. Its antigen remains unidentified. The data are from a study of shared clonotypes between healthy human individuals. Background on the study: With ages of 18 to 49, the donors were a couple of women and a few men. Study outcomes and limitations: The researchers took only blood, and tissue repertoires probably look different.

The healthy adult donors were HIV-negative and reported no recent acute infections or vaccinations. The table came from immunoSEQ multiplex PCR; TCRdb's copy has only in-frame clones and leaves some out. Of about 1 million clones in the sample, 75% were seen once. The sequenced material came from memory CD4+ T cells sorted from blood. Subset meaning: CD45RA-negative fraction. This receptor was identified in a man between 18 and 35 years old in good health.

The CDR3 loop reads CSARHGTLGTEAFF. The CDR3 DNA follows: TGCAGCGCACGCCACGGGACCCTGGGGACTGAAGCTTTCTTT. This chain uses TRBV29-1 with TRBJ1-1; weak D call: TRBD1 (5 bases). CDR1 and CDR2 from the germline V gene are SQVTM and ANQGSEA. CDR3 length: 14 amino acids. Trimming took 7 bases from V and 5 from J, leaving 20 bases between them.